This entry lists 27 T cell receptor beta chains sequenced from one sample in a study of OX40 agonist ivuxolimab in advanced cancers. Produced via immunoSEQ multiplex PCR; TCRdb's table is partial and in-frame only. This sample carries over 35,000 clones, 80% of them seen once, and the ten largest clones take approximately 3.9%. Specimen: CD4+ or CD8+ T cells sorted from blood, collected in a trial of the OX40 agonist ivuxolimab. All receptors derive from an adult with an advanced solid tumor such as melanoma, head and neck, liver or kidney cancer.

The chain employs TRBV7-2 and TRBJ2-1; D ambiguous. The germline V gene has CDR1 SGHTA and CDR2 FQGNSA. V was pared by 2 bases and J by 0 bases, with 8 bases between. The CDR3 consists of 15 residues. CDR3 in DNA: TGTGCCAGCAGCTTACTAGAAAGCTCCTACAATGAGCAGTTCTTC. It yields the protein CASSLLESSYNEQFF.

This clone was seen a few times. The V call is TRBV28, the J call TRBJ1-2; D uncertain. Trimming pared 6 bases from V and 4 bases from J, leaving 9 bases between. The CDR3 extends over 12 amino acids. Germline V gives CDR1 MDHEN, CDR2 SYDVKM. CDR3: CASRWGSYGYTF. CDR3 bases: TGTGCCAGCAGGTGGGGATCCTATGGCTACACCTTC.

The sample holds a few counts of this clone. The CDR3 DNA follows: TGTGCCAGCTCGCGCGGGAGTCCGAGAGATACGCAGTATTTT. Translated, it gives CASSRGSPRDTQYF. The chain couples TRBV18 to TRBJ2-3; TRBD2 agrees at 7 bases. Germline CDR1 is KGHSH and CDR2 is LQKENI. The CDR3 runs to 14 residues. J was trimmed by 5 bases and V by 6 bases; bases with no gene match: 8.

The J gene is TRBJ1-1, the V gene TRBV5-6; maybe TRBD1 (6 bases). V was pared by 6 bases and J by 3 bases, with 15 bases between. The V gene's germline CDR1 is SGHDT and CDR2 YYEEEE. The CDR3 spans 14 residues. The CDR3 sequence is CASILRGVYTEAFF. CDR3 nucleotides: TGTGCCAGCATCCTGAGGGGGGTGTACACTGAAGCTTTCTTT.

This chain joins TRBV19 and TRBJ2-4, with D perhaps TRBD1 or TRBD2 (5 bases each). Between the trimmed V and J ends, which lost 11 bases and 6 bases, there was a span of 20 bases. The germline gives CDR1 LNHDA, CDR2 SQIVND (reference sequence). CDR3 length: 14 residues. The CDR3 is CAAGRARDANIQYF. The CDR3 DNA reads as TGTGCCGCCGGTAGGGCCCGGGACGCAAACATTCAGTACTTC.

In its sample, this clone was seen once. V and J are TRBV7-8 and TRBJ1-1; the D is unclear. This CDR3 spans 13 amino acids. Looked up from germline, CDR1 is SGHVS and CDR2 is FQNEAQ. Trimming took off 5 bases at V and 7 bases at J, with 14 bases between the two ends. The CDR3 reads CASSQTRLNEAFF. CDR3 DNA sequence: TGTGCCAGCAGCCAGACACGTTTAAATGAAGCTTTCTTT. The variable domain in full, completed from reference TRBV7-8 and TRBJ1-1, reads GAGVSQSPRYKVAKRGQDVALRCDPISGHVSLFWYQQALGQGPEFLTYFQNEAQLDKSGLPSDRFFAERPEGSVSTLKIQRTQQEDSAVYLCASSQTRLNEAFFGQGTRLTVV.

The genes are TRBV12-5 and TRBJ2-7; D is unresolved. The germline gives CDR1 LGHNT, CDR2 FRNRAP. The V and J ends lost 2 bases and 6 bases respectively, with 8 bases between them. This CDR3 is built from 12 residues. CDR3 sequence (DNA): TGTGCTAGTGGTTTGCGGTTCTCCGAGCAGTACTTC. It specifies CASGLRFSEQYF. Supplemented by reference TRBV12-5 and TRBJ2-7, the full variable domain reads DARVTQTPRHKVTEMGQEVTMRCQPILGHNTVFWYRQTMMQGLELLAYFRNRAPLDDSGMPKDRFSAEMPDATLATLKIQPSEPRDSAVYFCASGLRFSEQYFGPGTRLTVT.

J is TRBJ2-1 and V is TRBV7-3, with D perhaps given as TRBD1 or TRBD2 (5 bases each). The V gene's germline CDR1 is SGHTA and CDR2 FQGTGA. V was cut by 5 bases and J by 9 bases, with 14 bases left in between. This CDR3 is built from 13 residues. The CDR3 bases are TGTGCCAGCAGCCGAGGGGCGCGAGGTGAGCAGTTCTTC. This translates into CASSRGARGEQFF.

There are a few counts of this clone. The rearrangement links TRBV7-9 to TRBJ1-5, with D maybe TRBD1 (6 bases). Germline values: CDR1 SEHNR, CDR2 FQNEAQ (reference sequence). This CDR3 has 13 amino acids. V lost 4 bases and J lost 7, with 11 bases in between. In DNA, the CDR3 is TGTGCCAGCAGCTCGGGGGGCGGGCAGCCCCAGCATTTT. Protein product: CASSSGGGQPQHF.

The chain couples TRBV4-3 to TRBJ2-2; 11 bases map to TRBD2. Germline-derived CDR1 and CDR2 are LGHNA and YSLEER. V shed 3 bases, J shed 2 bases, and the junction held 5 bases outside the gene matches. The CDR3 spans 17 residues. The CDR3 reads CASSHPGTSGNTGELFF. The CDR3 DNA is TGCGCCAGCAGCCACCCCGGGACTAGCGGAAACACCGGGGAGCTGTTTTTT.

The V call is TRBV9, the J call TRBJ2-5; 9 bases match TRBD1. The V gene's germline CDR1 is SGDLS and CDR2 YYNGEE. The CDR3 length is 14 residues. V lost 3 bases to trimming and J lost 3 bases; unmatched junction nucleotides: 3. CDR3 amino acids: CASSATGGKETQYF. The DNA of the CDR3 is TGTGCCAGCAGCGCTACAGGGGGCAAAGAGACCCAGTACTTC.

The V and J genes are TRBV5-4 and TRBJ2-5, with D unresolved. The CDR3 runs to 15 residues. Per the germline V gene, CDR1 is SGHNT and CDR2 is YYREEE (reference sequence). Trimming removed 4 bases at V and 4 bases at J, with 17 bases between. The CDR3, as DNA: TGTGCCAGCAGCGAACCAGGTAGACAAGGAGAGACCCAGTACTTC. It translates to CASSEPGRQGETQYF. Looking up the rest from reference TRBV5-4 and TRBJ2-5 gives the full variable domain: ETGVTQSPTHLIKTRGQQVTLRCSSQSGHNTVSWYQQALGQGPQFIFQYYREEENGRGNFPPRFSGLQFPNYSSELNVNALELDDSALYLCASSEPGRQGETQYFGPGTRLLVL.

The rearrangement links TRBV6-1 to TRBJ2-7; D not certain. The CDR3 runs to 11 residues. Trimming left V 6 bases short and J 3 bases short, with 6 bases between. Per germline, CDR1 MNHNS and CDR2 SASEGT. DNA of the CDR3: TGTGCCAGCAGCTCCCGCTACGAGCAGTACTTC. This sequence encodes CASSSRYEQYF.

V is TRBV7-9 and J is TRBJ1-1; no reliable D call. V was cut by 3 bases and J by 2 bases, with 10 bases left in between. This CDR3 contains 14 residues. Germline V CDR1 and CDR2: SEHNR, FQNEAQ (reference sequence). The chain's CDR3 is CASSFDPVNTEAFF. The DNA of the CDR3 is TGTGCCAGCAGCTTCGACCCAGTCAACACTGAAGCTTTCTTT.

The chain joins TRBV9 to TRBJ1-6, with D unclear. The CDR3 loop spans 14 amino acids. The V end was cut by 1 base, the J end by 8 bases, with 10 bases between. Germline CDR1 is SGDLS and CDR2 is YYNGEE. The CDR3 DNA is TGTGCCAGCAGCGTAAAGGTGACGGATTCACCCCTCCACTTT. It encodes CASSVKVTDSPLHF. Drawing the rest from reference TRBV9 and TRBJ1-6, the complete variable domain is DSGVTQTPKHLITATGQRVTLRCSPRSGDLSVYWYQQSLDQGLQFLIQYYNGEERAKGNILERFSAQQFPDLHSELNLSSLELGDSALYFCASSVKVTDSPLHFGNGTRLTVT.

Comment on this clone: At the DNA level, this CDR3 is encoded by other sequences in the same sample as well. The genes are TRBV11-3 and TRBJ2-4; D gene ambiguous. Germline V lookup: CDR1 SGHNT, CDR2 YENEEA. This CDR3 spans 13 amino acids. Between the trimmed V and J ends, which lost 0 bases and 4 bases, there was a span of 4 bases. CDR3 amino acids: CASSLDPKNIQYF. CDR3 in DNA: TGTGCCAGCAGCTTAGACCCAAAAAACATTCAGTACTTC.

The V gene is TRBV5-1, the J gene TRBJ2-5; 7 bases fit TRBD2. Germline V CDR1 and CDR2: SGHRS, YFSETQ. Trimming removed 0 bases from V and 3 bases from J; junction bases left unmatched: 14. The CDR3 is made up of 18 amino acids. This chain's CDR3 is CASSLVSSGGVGEETQYF. The CDR3 nucleotides read TGCGCCAGCAGCTTGGTGTCTAGCGGAGGGGTGGGGGAAGAGACCCAGTACTTC.

The V gene is TRBV7-2, the J gene TRBJ2-2; D not certain. Per germline, CDR1 SGHTA and CDR2 FQGNSA. Trimming cost V 3 bases and J 2 bases, with 7 bases left between them. The CDR3 runs 14 residues. The CDR3: CASSFGINTGELFF. CDR3 in DNA: TGTGCCAGCAGCTTTGGGATTAACACCGGGGAGCTGTTTTTT.

The chain couples TRBV4-3 to TRBJ2-7; 8 bases match TRBD2. The length of the CDR3 is 16 residues. J was trimmed by 3 bases and V by 3 bases; bases with no gene match: 10. CDR1 LGHNA and CDR2 YSLEER come from the germline V gene. The CDR3 DNA reads as TGCGCCAGCAGCCATCTCAGGGGCGGGGGGAACTACGAGCAGTACTTC. It translates to CASSHLRGGGNYEQYF.

V usage is TRBV6-4 and J usage is TRBJ1-2; 12 bases are a match to TRBD1. V lost 4 bases, J lost 5 bases, and 8 bases stayed unmatched. The length of the CDR3 is 16 residues. Per germline, CDR1 MRHNA and CDR2 SNTAGT. The CDR3 sequence is CASSVLGTGGGYGYTF. CDR3 DNA: TGTGCCAGCAGTGTTCTGGGGACAGGGGGCGGGTATGGCTACACCTTC.

The chain uses TRBV7-9 and TRBJ2-7; unclear D gene. The V gene's germline CDR1 is SEHNR and CDR2 FQNEAQ (reference sequence). The CDR3 spans 12 residues. Trimming left V 2 bases short and J 3 bases short, with 5 bases between. The CDR3 protein is CASSLNSYEQYF. CDR3 nucleotide sequence: TGTGCCAGCAGCTTAAACAGCTACGAGCAGTACTTC.

The V call is TRBV11-3, the J call TRBJ2-1; 8 positions match TRBD2. V lost 2 bases to trimming and J lost 3 bases; unmatched junction nucleotides: 6. This CDR3 region has 16 residues. The germline gives CDR1 SGHNT, CDR2 YENEEA. The DNA for the CDR3 is TGTGCCAGCAGCTTACAATCAGCGGGGGACTACAATGAGCAGTTCTTC. Translation: CASSLQSAGDYNEQFF.

CDR3 nucleotides: TGTGCCAGCAGCTTCAAATATTCGGAAAACTATGGCTACACCTTC. This sequence encodes CASSFKYSENYGYTF. The chain combines TRBV7-2 with TRBJ1-2, with no clear D. The CDR3 runs 15 residues. V lost 3 bases and J 2 bases, leaving 13 bases between the germline ends. The germline V gene has CDR1 SGHTA and CDR2 FQGNSA.

This chain uses TRBV10-3 with TRBJ2-7; possible D gene TRBD2, 6 bases. Germline loops: CDR1 ENHRY, CDR2 SYGVKD. CDR3 length equals 13 residues. The V gene lost 6 bases and the J gene lost 0 bases, with 9 bases spanning the gap. The CDR3 DNA sequence: TGTGCCATCAGCGACGGGAGCTCCTACGAGCAGTACTTC. Translating gives CAISDGSSYEQYF.

This clone has just one count. The chain combines TRBV7-2 with TRBJ2-1; 9 nucleotides line up with TRBD1. The CDR3 sequence is 14 residues long. The V gene end was trimmed by 4 bases and the J gene end by 10 bases; junction bases not matched to a gene: 8. The germline V gene has CDR1 SGHTA and CDR2 FQGNSA. The CDR3 is CASSSGQGQGEQFF. CDR3 DNA: TGTGCCAGCAGCTCCGGACAGGGGCAAGGGGAGCAGTTCTTC.

The CDR3 region is CASSFGLNTEAFF. In nucleotides, the CDR3 is TGTGCCAGCAGTTTCGGCCTGAACACTGAAGCTTTCTTT. The chain joins TRBV27 to TRBJ1-1; D is uncertain. The germline V and J ends were trimmed by 3 bases and 0 bases, with 5 bases remaining between them. In germline, CDR1 is MNHEY, CDR2 SMNVEV (reference sequence). The CDR3 covers 13 residues.

The chain combines TRBV7-9 with TRBJ2-2, with 7 bases aligning to TRBD1. CDR1 and CDR2 from the germline V gene are SEHNR and FQNEAQ (reference sequence). With V trimmed by 5 bases and J by 2 bases, 5 bases remained unmatched. There are 15 residues in the CDR3. This CDR3 is CASSLGTANTGELFF. DNA of the CDR3: TGTGCCAGCAGCCTCGGGACAGCCAACACCGGGGAGCTGTTTTTT.